This T cell receptor (beta chain) was sequenced during a study of a mutant IDH1 vaccine in newly diagnosed glioma. The wider study: Following radiotherapy alone, or alongside temozolomide cycles, vaccination was started after an interval of 4-6 weeks. Receipt of radiotherapy, temozolomide, or both preceded the study, and most received both.

Whole-study results and caveats: Overall, around 94% of patients had vaccine-induced immune responses.

The repertoire was sequenced with immunoSEQ multiplex PCR; TCRdb's copy has only in-frame clones and lacks some. The sample lists 120,000 or so clones, over 75% occurring once. Looked up from germline, CDR1 is SEHNR and CDR2 is FQNEAQ (reference sequence). Trimming removed 0 bases from V and 5 bases from J; junction bases left unmatched: 8. This CDR3 region has 16 residues. Time point indicated: week 11, during vaccination. Each dose of the vaccine consisted of 300 ug of mutant IDH1 20-mer peptide, with topical imiquimod. Concerning this clone: Antigen specificity is unknown.

The source of this sequence is a man aged 35 to 55 with glioma. The chain is built from TRBV7-9 and TRBJ2-7; the match to TRBD2 covers 9 bases. This specimen was PBMCs, taken from a glioma patient whose treatment included an IDH1 peptide vaccine. This CDR3 is CASSLALETSGDEQYF. Written as DNA, the CDR3 is TGTGCCAGCAGCTTAGCCTTAGAGACTAGCGGTGACGAGCAGTACTTC.